This T cell receptor (beta chain) was recovered during a study of cytomegalovirus exposure and HLA in healthy donors. General study points: A missense DCLRE1C variant was associated with V- and J-gene trimming of TCR beta chains in a later analysis, and an independent cohort replicated the association. It was likely that a cluster of highly shared sequence variants was a sequencing artifact.

This CDR3 is 15 amino acids long. The germline V gene has CDR1 SGHKS and CDR2 YYEKEE (reference sequence). The trim removed 3 bases at V and 4 bases at J, leaving 10 bases unmatched. This clone appeared a single time. Its antigen is unknown. Vbeta (60) and Jbeta (13) primers were used in the PCR. The protocol was immunoSEQ multiplex PCR, while the TCRdb copy is restricted to in-frame clones and leaves out a portion. Counted here are roughly 300,000 clones, approximately 90% occurring once; the ten biggest clones make up less than 4%. The receptor was isolated from a man aged 40-55 years in good health and CMV-seropositive. Material for sequencing was PBMCs. V is TRBV5-5 and J is TRBJ2-7, with 7 bases that match TRBD1. The CDR3 reads CASSSETGIDYEQYF. The CDR3 DNA reads TGTGCCAGCAGCTCAGAGACAGGGATCGATTACGAGCAGTACTTC.